In its sample, the clone carrying this T cell receptor beta chain was seen a few times. No antigen is known for it. V was pared by 1 base and J by 7 bases, with 17 bases of the junction left unmatched. Germline lookup yields CDR1 GTSNPN and CDR2 SVGIG (reference sequence). The CDR3 runs to 17 residues. From RNA transcripts, TCR beta CDR3 regions were amplified. Carried out on the TCR CDR3, a first-round RT-PCR used the HTBI primer set. TCRdb processed the multiplex PCR reads anew with MiXCR; each CDR3 protein has one entry. The sample contains 500,000 or so distinct CDR3 sequences, under 20% of which appear only once. This sample is part of a study of T cells in Graves' hyperthyroidism and ophthalmopathy. Points from the study as a whole: Expanded thyroid clonotypes (above 0.001) were mostly also found in blood. Median prediction lead before ophthalmopathy onset was 6.5 months with the model.

Together with thyroid ultrasound, orbital computed tomography, serum thyroxine and TRAb, clinical symptoms were used for diagnoses. The sample was blood. The TCR comes from a young woman with Graves' ophthalmopathy. This chain joins TRBV30 and TRBJ1-2; 8 bases align to TRBD1. The CDR3 loop reads CAWSGGGQGAGFGGYTF. The CDR3 DNA is TGTGCCTGGAGTGGGGGAGGACAGGGAGCCGGGTTTGGTGGCTACACCTTC.